This TCR beta chain stems from a study of brain T cells in children with intractable seizures. Per germline, CDR1 LNHDA and CDR2 SQIVND (reference sequence). Trimming pared 3 bases from V and 0 bases from J, leaving 9 bases between. This CDR3 is 15 amino acids long. TCRdb keeps only in-frame clones here, not all; method: immunoSEQ multiplex PCR. The table shows roughly 80,000 clones, with around 90% occurring only once. The sequencing here drew on peripheral blood, taken at surgery. The rearrangement joins TRBV19 to TRBJ2-1; a possible D gene is TRBD1 (5 bases). This clonotype was sampled from a girl aged 2 to 10 with Rasmussen encephalitis and intractable seizures. The CDR3 here is CASSIADSSYNEQFF. The CDR3 bases are TGTGCCAGTAGTATCGCAGACAGCTCCTACAATGAGCAGTTCTTC.